The sequence of this T cell receptor beta chain was determined in a study of blood T cell repertoires in COVID-19. About the study: Samples came from the United States, Italy and Spain, spanning acute and convalescent COVID-19.

CDR1 is KGHSY and CDR2 is FQNENV in the germline V gene. Trimming stripped 4 bases from V and 5 bases from J, with 3 bases between. The CDR3 consists of 11 residues. Assay used: immunoSEQ multiplex PCR; TCRdb lists only in-frame clones, some missing. The sample contains under 450,000 clones, about 88% of which appear only once. While infection was still active, Seattle patients were enrolled and then followed longitudinally. This clonotype originated in a woman in her sixties with COVID-19, enrolled during active disease. The chain uses TRBV16 and TRBJ1-5; D is unresolved. The sample comprised peripheral blood. The CDR3 DNA reads as TGTGCCAGCAGCCGAGATCAGCCCCAGCATTTT. It yields the protein CASSRDQPQHF. The full variable domain, its missing parts supplied by reference TRBV16 and TRBJ1-5, is GEEVAQTPKHLVRGEGQKAKLYCAPIKGHSYVFWYQQVLKNEFKFLISFQNENVFDETGMPKERFSAKCLPNSPCSLEIQATKLEDSAVYFCASSRDQPQHFGDGTRLSIL.